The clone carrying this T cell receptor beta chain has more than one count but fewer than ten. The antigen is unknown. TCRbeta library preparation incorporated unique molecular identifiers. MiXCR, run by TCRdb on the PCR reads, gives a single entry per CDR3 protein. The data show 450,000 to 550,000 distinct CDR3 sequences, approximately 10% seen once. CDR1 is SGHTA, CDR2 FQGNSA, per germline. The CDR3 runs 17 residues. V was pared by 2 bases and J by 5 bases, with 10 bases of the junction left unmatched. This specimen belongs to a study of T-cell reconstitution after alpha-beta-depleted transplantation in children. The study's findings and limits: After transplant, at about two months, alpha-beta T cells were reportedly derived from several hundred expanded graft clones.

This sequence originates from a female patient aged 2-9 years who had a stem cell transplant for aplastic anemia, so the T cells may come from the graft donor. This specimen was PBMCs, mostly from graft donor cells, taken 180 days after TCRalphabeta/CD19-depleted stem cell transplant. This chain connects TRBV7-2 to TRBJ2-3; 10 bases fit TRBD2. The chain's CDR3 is CASSLKIAGGLRDTQYF. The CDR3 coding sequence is TGTGCCAGCAGCTTAAAAATAGCGGGAGGACTCAGAGATACGCAGTATTTT.